A single sample gave rise to the 9 T cell receptor beta chains below, sequenced in a study of a mutant IDH1 vaccine in newly diagnosed glioma. The time point is: baseline, week 1 (first vaccination visit). Noted treatment: pre-vaccination baseline after standard-of-care therapy. Profiled with immunoSEQ multiplex PCR; TCRdb holds only in-frame clones, not every one. Among tens of thousands of clones, over 70% were seen once, and the ten largest hold about 4.8%. Sequenced here: peripheral blood mononuclear cells (PBMCs), sampled from a glioma patient treated with radiotherapy, temozolomide or both. The receptors shown here come from a woman younger than 30 with glioma. Some clones in this sample may be carry-over from other donors' samples.

This rearrangement joins TRBV9 to TRBJ2-5; 16 positions match TRBD2. The J segment lost 4 bases and the V segment lost 3 bases, leaving 12 bases of the junction unmatched. Germline V gene data show CDR1 as SGDLS and CDR2 as YYNGEE. The CDR3 is made up of 19 amino acids. CDR3 nucleotide sequence: TGTGCCAGCAGCGCCCTCGGGACTAGCGGGGGGGCGGAAAGAGAGACCCAGTACTTC. Translating it yields CASSALGTSGGAERETQYF. Together with reference TRBV9 and TRBJ2-5, the CDR3 gives the full variable domain: DSGVTQTPKHLITATGQRVTLRCSPRSGDLSVYWYQQSLDQGLQFLIQYYNGEERAKGNILERFSAQQFPDLHSELNLSSLELGDSALYFCASSALGTSGGAERETQYFGPGTRLLVL.

The rearrangement uses TRBV7-3 and TRBJ2-6, with D maybe TRBD1 (5 bases). The V and J ends lost 0 bases and 2 bases respectively, with 5 bases between them. Germline CDR1 reads SGHTA; CDR2 reads FQGTGA. CDR3 size: 15 residues. The CDR3 is CASSLTGAGANVLTF. DNA for the CDR3: TGTGCCAGCAGCTTAACAGGGGCTGGGGCCAACGTCCTGACTTTC. The variable domain in full, with the rest retrieved from reference TRBV7-3 and TRBJ2-6, is GAGVSQTPSNKVTEKGKYVELRCDPISGHTALYWYRQSLGQGPEFLIYFQGTGAADDSGLPNDRFFAVRPEGSVSTLKIQRTERGDSAVYLCASSLTGAGANVLTFGAGSRLTVL.

This chain uses TRBV7-9 with TRBJ1-2; D uncertain. Germline V gives CDR1 SEHNR, CDR2 FQNEAQ (reference sequence). This CDR3 is built from 13 residues. Trimming pared 1 base from V and 1 base from J, leaving 4 bases between. CDR3 protein: CASSLDSNYGYTF. DNA of the CDR3: TGTGCCAGCAGCTTAGACAGTAACTATGGCTACACCTTC.

The J gene is TRBJ2-2, the V gene TRBV5-1; D is undetermined. The CDR3 contains 12 residues. The germline gives CDR1 SGHRS, CDR2 YFSETQ. V lost 0 bases and J lost 7, with 4 bases in between. The chain's CDR3 is CASSLEIGELFF. CDR3 DNA sequence: TGCGCCAGCAGCTTGGAGATCGGGGAGCTGTTTTTT.

The V gene is TRBV11-3, the J gene TRBJ1-1; D is undetermined. Deletions cut 3 bases from V and 1 base from J, with 9 bases between. The CDR3 extends over 14 amino acids. Germline V lookup: CDR1 SGHNT, CDR2 YENEEA. The DNA of the CDR3 is TGTGCCAGCAGCTTGTCTGGGTCGAACACTGAAGCTTTCTTT. This translates into CASSLSGSNTEAFF.

The CDR3 DNA reads as TGCGCCAGCAGCCAAGTTTTAGGCGGCACTGAAGCTTTCTTT. It encodes CASSQVLGGTEAFF. This chain uses TRBV4-1 with TRBJ1-1; D is unclear. CDR1 MGHRA and CDR2 YSYEKL come from the germline V gene. The CDR3 has 14 residues. The V gene lost 1 base and the J gene lost 4 bases, with 10 bases spanning the gap.

This chain uses TRBV6-5 with TRBJ1-5; 7 positions agree with TRBD1. CDR3 length: 15 amino acids. CDR1 is MNHEY, CDR2 SVGAGI, per germline. V lost 2 bases and J lost 1; bases outside the gene matches: 2. The DNA for the CDR3 is TGTGCCAGCAGTTACGCGACAGGGAGCAATCAGCCCCAGCATTTT. Its translation: CASSYATGSNQPQHF.

This chain links TRBV7-6 with TRBJ2-2; 7 bases map to TRBD1. The CDR3 runs to 17 residues. The V gene end was trimmed by 0 bases and the J gene end by 1 base; junction bases not matched to a gene: 5. CDR1 is SGHVS, CDR2 FNYEAQ, per germline. The CDR3 sequence: CASSLAPTGMNTGELFF. As DNA, the CDR3 is TGTGCCAGCAGCTTAGCGCCGACAGGGATGAACACCGGGGAGCTGTTTTTT.

The V and J genes are TRBV7-9 and TRBJ2-7; D is possibly TRBD2 (6 bases). The CDR3 length is 15 residues. Germline lookup yields CDR1 SEHNR and CDR2 FQNEAQ (reference sequence). The V end was cut by 5 bases, the J end by 1 base, with 15 bases between. The CDR3 sequence: CASSPGTSQSYEQYF. For the CDR3, the DNA is TGTGCCAGCAGCCCCGGGACTTCTCAGTCCTACGAGCAGTACTTC.